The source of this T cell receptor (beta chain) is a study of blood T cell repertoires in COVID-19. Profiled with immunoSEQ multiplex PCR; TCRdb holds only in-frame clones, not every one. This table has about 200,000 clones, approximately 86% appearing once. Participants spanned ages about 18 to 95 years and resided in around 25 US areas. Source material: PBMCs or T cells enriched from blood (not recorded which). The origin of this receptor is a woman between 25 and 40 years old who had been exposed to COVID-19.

CDR3 sequence reads: CASSIPGNYEQYF. DNA of the CDR3: TGTGCCAGCAGTATCCCGGGGAACTACGAGCAGTACTTC. V is TRBV28 and J is TRBJ2-7, with D possibly TRBD2 on 5 matching bases. There are 13 residues in the CDR3. V gave up 5 bases and J gave up 3 bases, with 11 bases separating them. Germline assignment: CDR1 MDHEN and CDR2 SYDVKM.